This TCR beta chain emerged from a study of molecular identifiers for immune sequencing clone quantification. This clonotype appeared many times. In germline, CDR1 is SGDLS, CDR2 YYNGEE. There are 14 residues in the CDR3. V lost 1 base, J lost 8 bases, and 15 bases lay in between. TCRdb reprocessed the PCR reads with MiXCR, giving one entry per CDR3 protein. The sample lists hundreds of thousands of distinct CDR3 sequences, about 25% seen once, with 0.78% in the top ten. The receptor was derived from a human donor in good health. Some libraries in this study had Jurkat cell RNA spiked in. Sequenced input: naive CD8+ T cells from blood, with Jurkat cell RNA spiked in. Subset of the sample: FACS-sorted CD8+CD4-CCR7+CD45RA+ naive T cells. This chain links TRBV9 with TRBJ1-1; D perhaps matches TRBD1 (5 bases). The CDR3 here is CASSVLDTGDEAFF. Here the CDR3 DNA reads TGTGCCAGCAGCGTATTAGACACGGGGGACGAAGCTTTCTTT.